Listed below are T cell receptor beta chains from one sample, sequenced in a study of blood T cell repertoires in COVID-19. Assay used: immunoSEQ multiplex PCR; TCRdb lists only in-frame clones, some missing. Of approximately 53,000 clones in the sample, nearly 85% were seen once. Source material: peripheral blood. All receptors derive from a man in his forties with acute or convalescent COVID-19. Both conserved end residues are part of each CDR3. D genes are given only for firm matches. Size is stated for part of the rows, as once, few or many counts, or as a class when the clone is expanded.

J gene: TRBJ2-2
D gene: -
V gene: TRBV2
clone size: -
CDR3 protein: CASNPTTDGELFF
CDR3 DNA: TGTGCCAGCAACCCCACTACGGACGGGGAGCTGTTTTTT

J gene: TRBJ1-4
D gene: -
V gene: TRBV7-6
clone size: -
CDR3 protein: CASSFQGSAAGNEKLFF
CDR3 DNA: TGTGCCAGCAGCTTTCAGGGGAGTGCTGCCGGTAATGAAAAACTGTTTTTT

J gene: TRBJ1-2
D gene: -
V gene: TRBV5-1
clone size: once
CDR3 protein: CASRPGTGYGYTF
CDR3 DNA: TGCGCCAGCAGGCCCGGGACTGGCTATGGCTACACCTTC

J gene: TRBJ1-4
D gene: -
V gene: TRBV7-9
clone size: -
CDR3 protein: CASSLAGSGNEKLFF
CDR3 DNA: TGTGCCAGCAGCTTAGCGGGTTCAGGGAATGAAAAACTGTTTTTT

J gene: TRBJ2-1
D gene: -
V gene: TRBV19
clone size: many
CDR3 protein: CASSMYWTEVFRSEQFF
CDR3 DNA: TGTGCCAGTAGTATGTATTGGACAGAAGTATTCCGGTCGGAGCAGTTCTTC

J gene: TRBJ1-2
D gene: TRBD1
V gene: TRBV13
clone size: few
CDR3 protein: CASSLGTGYQGGYTF
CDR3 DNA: TGTGCCAGCAGCTTAGGGACAGGGTACCAGGGTGGCTACACCTTC

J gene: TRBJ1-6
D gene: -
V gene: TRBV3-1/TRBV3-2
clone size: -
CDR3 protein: CASSQDERTRLHF
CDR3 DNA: TGTGCCAGCAGCCAAGACGAGAGGACTCGGCTCCACTTT

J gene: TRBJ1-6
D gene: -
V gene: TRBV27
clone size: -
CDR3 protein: CASRSRPGHPALHF
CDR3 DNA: TGTGCCAGCAGATCAAGGCCGGGACACCCCGCCCTCCACTTT

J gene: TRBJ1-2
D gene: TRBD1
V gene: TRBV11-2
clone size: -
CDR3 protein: CASSYGQGFYGYTF
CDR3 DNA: TGTGCCAGCTCCTACGGACAGGGCTTCTATGGCTACACCTTC

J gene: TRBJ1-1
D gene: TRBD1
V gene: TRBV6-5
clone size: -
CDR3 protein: CASRRDREEAFF
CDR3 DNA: TGTGCCAGCAGAAGGGACAGAGAAGAAGCTTTCTTT

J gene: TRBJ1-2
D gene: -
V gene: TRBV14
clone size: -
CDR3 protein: CASSQDQRTWAGYTF
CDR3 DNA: TGTGCCAGCAGCCAAGATCAAAGAACGTGGGCCGGCTACACCTTC

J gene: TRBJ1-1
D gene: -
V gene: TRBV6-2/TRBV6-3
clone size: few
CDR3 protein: CASSFLQRNTEAFF
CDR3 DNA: TGTGCCAGCAGTTTCCTACAGAGGAACACTGAAGCTTTCTTT

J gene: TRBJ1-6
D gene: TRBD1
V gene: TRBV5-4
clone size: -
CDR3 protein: CASSLWDRGSPLHF
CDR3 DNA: TGTGCCAGCAGCTTGTGGGACAGGGGTTCACCCCTCCACTTT

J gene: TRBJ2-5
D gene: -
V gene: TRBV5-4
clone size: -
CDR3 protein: CASSLDGGQPGTQYF
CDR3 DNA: TGTGCCAGCAGCTTGGATGGGGGCCAACCGGGGACCCAGTACTTC

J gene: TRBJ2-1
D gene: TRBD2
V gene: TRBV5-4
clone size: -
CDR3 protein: CASSTGTSGRMGEQFF
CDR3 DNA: TGTGCCAGCAGCACCGGGACTAGCGGGAGGATGGGTGAGCAGTTCTTC

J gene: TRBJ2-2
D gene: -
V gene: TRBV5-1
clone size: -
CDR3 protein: CASSLATGRTGELFF
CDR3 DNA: TGCGCCAGCAGCTTGGCGACAGGACGTACCGGGGAGCTGTTTTTT

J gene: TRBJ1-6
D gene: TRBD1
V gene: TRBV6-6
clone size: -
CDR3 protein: CASTHRGLSSPLHF
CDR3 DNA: TGTGCCAGCACCCACAGGGGGCTAAGCTCACCCCTCCACTTT

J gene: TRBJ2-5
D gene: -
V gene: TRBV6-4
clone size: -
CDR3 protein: CASSQGPEQTQYF
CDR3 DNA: TGTGCCAGCAGTCAGGGCCCGGAACAGACCCAGTACTTC

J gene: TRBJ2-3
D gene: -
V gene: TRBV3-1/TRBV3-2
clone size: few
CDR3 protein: CASSQVSDTQYF
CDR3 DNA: TGTGCCAGCAGCCAAGTATCAGATACGCAGTATTTT

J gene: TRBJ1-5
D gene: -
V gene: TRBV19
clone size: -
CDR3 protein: CASSRYTSLAGSNQPQHF
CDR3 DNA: TGTGCCAGTAGTCGCTACACGAGCCTGGCAGGTAGCAATCAGCCCCAGCATTTT

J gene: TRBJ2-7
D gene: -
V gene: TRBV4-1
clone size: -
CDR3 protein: CASSQEPGGAREQYF
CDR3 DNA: TGCGCCAGCAGCCAAGAACCGGGCGGGGCTAGGGAGCAGTACTTC

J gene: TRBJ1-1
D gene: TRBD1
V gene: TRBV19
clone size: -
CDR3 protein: CASSPGTVYTEAFF
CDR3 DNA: TGTGCCAGTAGCCCCGGGACAGTTTACACTGAAGCTTTCTTT

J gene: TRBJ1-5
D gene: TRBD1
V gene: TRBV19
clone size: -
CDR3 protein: CASKDRVAQPQHF
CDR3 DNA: TGTGCCAGTAAAGACAGGGTCGCCCAGCCCCAGCATTTT

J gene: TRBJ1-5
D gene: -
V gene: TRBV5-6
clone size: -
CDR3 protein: CASSRSGRGWGSNQPQHF
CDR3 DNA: TGTGCCAGCAGCCGCTCGGGTCGGGGTTGGGGAAGCAATCAGCCCCAGCATTTT

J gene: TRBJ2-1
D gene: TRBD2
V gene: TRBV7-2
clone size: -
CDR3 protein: CASSWTSGGMNEQFF
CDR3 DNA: TGTGCCAGCAGCTGGACTAGCGGGGGCATGAATGAGCAGTTCTTC

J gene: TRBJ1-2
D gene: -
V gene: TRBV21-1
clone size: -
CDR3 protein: CASSRGVNYGYTF
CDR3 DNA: TGTGCCAGCAGCCGGGGGGTCAACTATGGCTACACCTTC

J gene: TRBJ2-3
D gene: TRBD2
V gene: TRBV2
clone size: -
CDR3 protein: CASSEEGGSTDTQYF
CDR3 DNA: TGTGCCAGCAGTGAAGAGGGAGGGTCGACAGATACGCAGTATTTT

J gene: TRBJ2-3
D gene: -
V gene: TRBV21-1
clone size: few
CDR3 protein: CASSNQSGREIDTQYF
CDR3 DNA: TGTGCCAGCAGCAATCAAAGCGGGAGGGAGATAGATACGCAGTATTTT

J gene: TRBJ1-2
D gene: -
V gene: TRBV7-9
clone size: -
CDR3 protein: CASSFGQRKDGYTF
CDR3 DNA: TGTGCCAGCAGCTTTGGACAGCGGAAAGATGGCTACACCTTC

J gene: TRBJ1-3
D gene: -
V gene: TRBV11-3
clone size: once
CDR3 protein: CASSPEDGKTSGNTIYF
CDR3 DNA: TGTGCCAGCAGCCCCGAGGATGGAAAAACTTCTGGAAACACCATATATTTT

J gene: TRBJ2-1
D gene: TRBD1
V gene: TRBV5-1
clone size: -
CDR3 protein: CASSSGQGAGEQFF
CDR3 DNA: TGCGCCAGCAGCTCCGGACAGGGGGCGGGTGAGCAGTTCTTC

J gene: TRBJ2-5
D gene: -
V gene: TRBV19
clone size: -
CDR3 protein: CASTQKGVTETQYF
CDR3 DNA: TGTGCCAGTACCCAGAAGGGGGTAACAGAGACCCAGTACTTC

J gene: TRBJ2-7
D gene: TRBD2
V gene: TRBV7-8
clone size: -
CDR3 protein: CASSSTYLAGDNHEQYF
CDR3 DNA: TGTGCCAGCAGCTCCACCTATCTAGCGGGAGATAACCACGAGCAGTACTTC

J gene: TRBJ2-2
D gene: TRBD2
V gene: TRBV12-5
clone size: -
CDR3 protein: CASGFQEAGEWGGELFF
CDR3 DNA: TGTGCTAGTGGTTTCCAGGAAGCGGGAGAATGGGGCGGGGAGCTGTTTTTT

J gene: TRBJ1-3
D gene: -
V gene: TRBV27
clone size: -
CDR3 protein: CASSLRRPSGNTIYF
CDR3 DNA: TGTGCCAGCAGTTTAAGGAGACCCTCTGGAAACACCATATATTTT

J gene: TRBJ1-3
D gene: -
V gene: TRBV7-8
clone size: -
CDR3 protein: CASSPLGVSGNTIYF
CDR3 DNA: TGTGCCAGCAGCCCCCTGGGAGTCTCTGGAAACACCATATATTTT

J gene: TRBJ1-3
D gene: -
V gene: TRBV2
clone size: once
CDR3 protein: CASTRSHYSGNTIYF
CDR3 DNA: TGTGCCAGCACAAGGAGCCATTACTCTGGAAACACCATATATTTT

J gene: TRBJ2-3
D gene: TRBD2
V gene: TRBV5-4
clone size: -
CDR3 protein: CASSTTTGGRLDTQYF
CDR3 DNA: TGTGCCAGCAGCACCACTACGGGGGGGCGGCTAGATACGCAGTATTTT

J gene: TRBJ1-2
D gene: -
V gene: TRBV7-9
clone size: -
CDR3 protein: CASSRDRGYTF
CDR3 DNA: TGTGCCAGCAGCCGGGATAGGGGCTACACCTTC

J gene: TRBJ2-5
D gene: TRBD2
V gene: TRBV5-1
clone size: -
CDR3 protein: CASSLTAGAWETQYF
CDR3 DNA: TGCGCCAGCAGCTTGACAGCGGGAGCGTGGGAGACCCAGTACTTC

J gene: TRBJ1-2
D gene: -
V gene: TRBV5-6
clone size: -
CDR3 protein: CASSVSTGNTF
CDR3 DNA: TGTGCCAGCAGCGTATCGACAGGAAACACCTTC

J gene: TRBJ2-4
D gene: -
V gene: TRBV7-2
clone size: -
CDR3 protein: CASSLDINSKNIQYF
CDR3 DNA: TGTGCCAGCAGCCTTGACATCAACTCCAAAAACATTCAGTACTTC

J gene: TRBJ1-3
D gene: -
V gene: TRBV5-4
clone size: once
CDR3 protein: CASSPGGAGSGNTIYF
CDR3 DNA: TGTGCCAGCAGCCCCGGCGGGGCAGGGTCTGGAAACACCATATATTTT

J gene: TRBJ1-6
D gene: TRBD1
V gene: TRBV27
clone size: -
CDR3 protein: CASSSPGQGNSPLHF
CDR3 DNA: TGTGCCAGCAGTTCCCCGGGACAGGGAAATTCACCCCTCCACTTT